Listed below are T cell receptor beta chains from one sample, sequenced in a study of control samples from healthy donors and cancer patients. This table comes from immunoSEQ multiplex PCR, and its TCRdb copy is limited to in-frame clones, with some not included. The repertoire holds about 85,000 clones, roughly 89% seen once, with 6% to 9.5% in the top ten. The sample comprised blood. Receptors were obtained from a woman aged 60-70 years in good health. Each CDR3 is given with its conserved first and last residue. A D gene is named only where the DNA matches it firmly. Size values are once, few and many counts, or a class for expanded clones, and some rows have none.

D gene,V gene,J gene,clone size,CDR3 protein,CDR3 DNA
NA,TRBV12-3/TRBV12-4,TRBJ1-1,NA,CASSLHVLAEAFF,TGTGCCAGCAGTTTACATGTTCTAGCCGAGGCTTTCTTT
NA,TRBV4-1,TRBJ1-2,NA,CASSQVGSLDGGYTF,TGCGCCAGCAGCCAAGTCGGTTCCCTAGATGGGGGGTACACCTTC
NA,TRBV30,TRBJ2-7,NA,CAWSVQRGRSYEQYF,TGTGCCTGGAGTGTACAAAGGGGAAGATCCTACGAGCAGTACTTC
NA,TRBV7-9,TRBJ1-1,NA,CASSYTKGSTEAFF,TGTGCCAGCAGCTATACTAAAGGGAGCACTGAAGCTTTCTTT
TRBD2,TRBV30,TRBJ2-3,NA,CAWSHYGTPSGWTDTQYF,TGTGCCTGGAGTCACTACGGAACCCCTAGCGGATGGACAGATACGCAGTATTTT
NA,TRBV19,TRBJ2-5,few,CASSMPQETQYF,TGTGCCAGTAGTATGCCTCAAGAGACCCAGTACTTC
TRBD2,TRBV9,TRBJ2-1,NA,CASSVTSGRIHEQFF,TGTGCCAGCAGCGTGACTAGCGGGAGGATTCATGAGCAGTTCTTC
NA,TRBV3-1/TRBV3-2,TRBJ2-7,NA,CASSPGGGQDYEQYF,TGTGCCAGCAGCCCTGGCGGGGGACAGGACTACGAGCAGTACTTC
NA,TRBV7-9,TRBJ2-5,NA,CASSPWDGHRETQYF,TGTGCCAGCAGCCCCTGGGACGGACACCGAGAGACCCAGTACTTC
NA,TRBV4-1,TRBJ2-2,NA,CASRQGQNTGELFF,TGCGCCAGCAGACAGGGACAGAACACCGGGGAGCTGTTTTTT
NA,TRBV9,TRBJ1-6,once,CASSVGQSSYNSPLHF,TGTGCCAGCAGCGTCGGACAGAGCTCCTATAATTCACCCCTCCACTTT
NA,TRBV4-1,TRBJ2-4,once,CASSQRPVGERKNIQYF,TGCGCCAGCAGCCAAAGACCGGTGGGGGAGAGAAAAAACATTCAGTACTTC
NA,TRBV10-3,TRBJ1-1,NA,CAISDAGRATEAFF,TGTGCCATCAGTGACGCCGGCAGGGCCACTGAAGCTTTCTTT
NA,TRBV30,TRBJ1-3,NA,CAWSVMGLPGNTIYF,TGTGCCTGGAGTGTAATGGGGTTACCTGGAAACACCATATATTTT
NA,TRBV18,TRBJ1-2,NA,CASSPSADYGYTF,TGTGCCAGCTCACCGTCGGCAGACTATGGCTACACCTTC
NA,TRBV29-1,TRBJ1-1,NA,CSVDTGDMMNTEAFF,TGCAGCGTAGATACGGGGGACATGATGAACACTGAAGCTTTCTTT
NA,TRBV18,TRBJ1-2,NA,CASSPVNYGYTF,TGTGCCAGCTCACCAGTGAACTATGGCTACACCTTC
TRBD1,TRBV3-1/TRBV3-2,TRBJ1-4,NA,CASSDRGRLGEKLFF,TGTGCCAGCAGTGACAGGGGGCGCTTGGGAGAAAAACTGTTTTTT
TRBD1,TRBV4-3,TRBJ1-1,few,CASSQQTGDTEAFF,TGCGCCAGCAGCCAACAAACAGGGGACACTGAAGCTTTCTTT
TRBD2,TRBV5-1,TRBJ2-3,NA,CASSLVAGVTTDTQYF,TGCGCCAGCAGCTTGGTGGCGGGGGTCACCACAGATACGCAGTATTTT
TRBD2,TRBV9,TRBJ2-1,NA,CASSPLGTSGPNEQFF,TGTGCCAGCAGCCCCCTGGGGACTAGCGGCCCCAATGAGCAGTTCTTC
TRBD1,TRBV9,TRBJ1-4,NA,CASSVDGRGMTNEKLFF,TGTGCCAGCAGCGTAGATGGCAGGGGGATGACTAATGAAAAACTGTTTTTT
TRBD1,TRBV7-7,TRBJ2-7,once,CASSLDRGAYEQYF,TGTGCTAGCAGCTTAGACAGGGGGGCTTACGAGCAGTACTTC
NA,TRBV9,TRBJ2-7,NA,CASSPSAGYTYEQYF,TGTGCCAGCAGCCCGTCTGCGGGGTATACCTACGAGCAGTACTTC
TRBD2,TRBV28,TRBJ2-1,NA,CASSPGRASGRSEQFF,TGTGCCAGCAGTCCCGGCCGGGCTAGCGGGAGGAGTGAGCAGTTCTTC
NA,TRBV11-3,TRBJ2-3,few,CASSLDWTPSTDTQYF,TGTGCCAGCAGCTTAGATTGGACACCTAGCACAGATACGCAGTATTTT
TRBD1,TRBV15,TRBJ1-3,NA,CATRDRGLGSGNTIYF,TGTGCCACTAGGGACAGGGGGTTAGGCTCTGGAAACACCATATATTTT
TRBD1,TRBV11-3,TRBJ1-4,NA,CASSLPTGTNEKLFF,TGTGCCAGCAGCCTTCCGACAGGGACTAATGAAAAACTGTTTTTT
NA,TRBV11-2,TRBJ1-4,NA,CASSLWGRNRGLFF,TGTGCCAGCAGCTTATGGGGTAGGAATCGGGGACTGTTTTTT
NA,TRBV5-6,TRBJ2-6,NA,CASSSRFSESSGANVLTF,TGTGCCAGCAGCTCAAGGTTCAGTGAGTCCTCTGGGGCCAACGTCCTGACTTTC
TRBD1,TRBV18,TRBJ2-7,NA,CASSPLGQGAYEQYF,TGTGCCAGCTCACCGTTGGGACAGGGGGCCTACGAGCAGTACTTC
NA,TRBV20-1,TRBJ2-7,once,CSARVRLGQYF,TGCAGTGCTAGAGTTCGGCTGGGGCAGTACTTC
NA,TRBV6-1,TRBJ1-6,NA,CASSEARDSSNSPLHF,TGTGCCAGCAGTGAAGCCCGAGACAGCTCAAATTCACCCCTCCACTTT
TRBD2,TRBV7-2,TRBJ2-7,few,CASSPPQRGGPLSYEQYF,TGTGCCAGCAGCCCCCCACAGCGGGGGGGCCCGCTTTCCTACGAGCAGTACTTC
TRBD2,TRBV4-3,TRBJ2-1,NA,CASSQDRGTSGGNEQFF,TGCGCCAGCAGCCAAGATAGAGGAACTAGCGGAGGCAATGAGCAGTTCTTC
TRBD2,TRBV11-2,TRBJ2-3,NA,CASSLGVLAGETDTQYF,TGTGCCAGCAGCTTAGGGGTGCTAGCGGGAGAAACAGATACGCAGTATTTT
NA,TRBV16,TRBJ1-5,once,CASSLRLSNQPQHF,TGTGCCAGCAGCCTTAGACTAAGCAATCAGCCCCAGCATTTT
NA,TRBV11-2,TRBJ2-7,NA,CASTFISTGATSSYEQYF,TGTGCCAGCACCTTTATCTCCACGGGGGCCACCAGCTCCTACGAGCAGTACTTC
NA,TRBV12-3/TRBV12-4,TRBJ2-3,NA,CASSLLYTQYF,TGTGCCAGCAGTTTATTATATACGCAGTATTTT
NA,TRBV2,TRBJ2-1,few,CASSDPAMEGGYAEQFF,TGTGCCAGCAGTGACCCTGCGATGGAGGGGGGTTATGCTGAGCAGTTCTTC